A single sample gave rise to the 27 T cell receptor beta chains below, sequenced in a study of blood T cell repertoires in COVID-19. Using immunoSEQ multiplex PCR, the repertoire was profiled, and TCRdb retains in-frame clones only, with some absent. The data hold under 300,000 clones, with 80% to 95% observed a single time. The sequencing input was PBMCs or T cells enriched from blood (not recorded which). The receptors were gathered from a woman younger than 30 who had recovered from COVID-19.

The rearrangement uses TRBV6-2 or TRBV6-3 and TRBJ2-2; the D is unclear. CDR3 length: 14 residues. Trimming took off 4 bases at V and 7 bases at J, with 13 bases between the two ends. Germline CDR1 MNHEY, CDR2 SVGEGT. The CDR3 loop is CASSFSARFGELFF. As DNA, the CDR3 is TGTGCCAGCAGTTTTTCGGCTAGATTCGGGGAGCTGTTTTTT.

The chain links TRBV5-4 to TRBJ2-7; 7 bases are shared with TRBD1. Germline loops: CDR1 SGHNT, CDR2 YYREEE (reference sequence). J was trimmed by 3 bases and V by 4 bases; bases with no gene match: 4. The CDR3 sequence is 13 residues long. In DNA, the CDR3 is TGTGCCAGCAGCCCGTCAGGGGGCTACGAGCAGTACTTC. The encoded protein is CASSPSGGYEQYF.

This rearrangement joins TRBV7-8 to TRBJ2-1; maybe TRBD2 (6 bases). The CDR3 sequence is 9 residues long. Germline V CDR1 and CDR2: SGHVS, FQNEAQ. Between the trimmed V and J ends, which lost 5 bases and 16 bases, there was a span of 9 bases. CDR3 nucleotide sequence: TGTGCCAGCAGCCCGGAGGGATTCTTC. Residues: CASSPEGFF.

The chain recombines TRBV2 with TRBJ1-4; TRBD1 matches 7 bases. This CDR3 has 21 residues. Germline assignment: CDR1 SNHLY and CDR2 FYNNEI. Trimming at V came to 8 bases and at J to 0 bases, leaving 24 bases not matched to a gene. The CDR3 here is CASGRPGQKEINVATNEKLFF. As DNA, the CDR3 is TGTGCCAGCGGAAGACCGGGACAGAAAGAAATTAACGTCGCAACTAATGAAAAACTGTTTTTT.

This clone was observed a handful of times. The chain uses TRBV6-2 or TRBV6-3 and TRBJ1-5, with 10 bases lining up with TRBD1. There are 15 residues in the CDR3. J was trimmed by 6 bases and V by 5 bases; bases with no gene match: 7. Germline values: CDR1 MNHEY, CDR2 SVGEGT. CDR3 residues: CASSKGTGESQPQHF. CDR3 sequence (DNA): TGTGCCAGCAGTAAAGGGACAGGGGAATCTCAGCCCCAGCATTTT.

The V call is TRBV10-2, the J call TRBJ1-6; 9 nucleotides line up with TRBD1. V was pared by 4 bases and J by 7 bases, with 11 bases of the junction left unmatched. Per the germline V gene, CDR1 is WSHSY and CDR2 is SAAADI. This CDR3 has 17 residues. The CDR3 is CASSADGSGTGNSPLHF. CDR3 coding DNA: TGCGCCAGCAGTGCTGACGGTTCCGGGACAGGGAATTCACCCCTCCACTTT.

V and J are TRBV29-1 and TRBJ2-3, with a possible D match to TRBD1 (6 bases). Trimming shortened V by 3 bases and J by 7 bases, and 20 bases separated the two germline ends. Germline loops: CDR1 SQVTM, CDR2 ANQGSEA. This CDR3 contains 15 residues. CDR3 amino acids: CSVEGDRSLSYTQYF. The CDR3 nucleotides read TGCAGCGTTGAGGGCGACAGGTCCCTCAGTTATACGCAGTATTTT.

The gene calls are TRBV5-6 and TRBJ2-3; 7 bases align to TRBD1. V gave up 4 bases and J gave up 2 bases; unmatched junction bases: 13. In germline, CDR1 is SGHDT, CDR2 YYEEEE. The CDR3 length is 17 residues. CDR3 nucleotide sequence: TGTGCCAGCAGCCTTGGAGTTGGGGACAGAGTCACAGATACGCAGTATTTT. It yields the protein CASSLGVGDRVTDTQYF.

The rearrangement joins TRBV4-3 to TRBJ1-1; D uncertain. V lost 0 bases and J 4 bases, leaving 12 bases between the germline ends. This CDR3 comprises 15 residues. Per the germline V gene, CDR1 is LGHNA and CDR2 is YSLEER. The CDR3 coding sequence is TGCGCCAGCAGCCAAGATCTATCAGACACCACTGAAGCTTTCTTT. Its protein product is CASSQDLSDTTEAFF.

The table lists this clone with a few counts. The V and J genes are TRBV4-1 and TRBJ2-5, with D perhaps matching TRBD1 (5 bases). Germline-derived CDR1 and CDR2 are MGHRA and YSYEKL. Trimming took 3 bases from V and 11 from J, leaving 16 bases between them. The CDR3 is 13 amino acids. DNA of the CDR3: TGCGCCAGCAGCCAGGACCAGGGAACCACGCAGTACTTC. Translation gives CASSQDQGTTQYF.

The CDR3 protein is CASGGQGNTEAFF. CDR3 coding DNA: TGTGCCAGCGGGGGACAGGGAAACACTGAAGCTTTCTTT. V is TRBV6-5 and J is TRBJ1-1; TRBD1 agrees at 9 bases. Germline CDR1 is MNHEY and CDR2 is SVGAGI. J lost 2 bases, V lost 8 bases, and 3 bases had no gene match. This CDR3 has 13 residues.

The CDR3 DNA sequence: TGTGCCAGCACGCCTGGGGTAGCGGGAGTTTCCTACTACTACGAGCAGTACTTC. Its translation is CASTPGVAGVSYYYEQYF. This chain joins TRBV28 and TRBJ2-7; 9 bases map to TRBD2. Germline trimming cut 7 bases from V and 3 bases from J; bases unmatched to any gene: 19. Looked up from germline, CDR1 is MDHEN and CDR2 is SYDVKM. This CDR3 comprises 18 residues.

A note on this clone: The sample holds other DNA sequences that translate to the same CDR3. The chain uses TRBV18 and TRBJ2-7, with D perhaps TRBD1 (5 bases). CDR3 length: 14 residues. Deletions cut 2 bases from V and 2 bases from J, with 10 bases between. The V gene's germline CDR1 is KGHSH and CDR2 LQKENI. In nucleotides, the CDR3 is TGTGCCAGCTCACCAACCCAGGGTCCCTACGAGCAGTACTTC. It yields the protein CASSPTQGPYEQYF.

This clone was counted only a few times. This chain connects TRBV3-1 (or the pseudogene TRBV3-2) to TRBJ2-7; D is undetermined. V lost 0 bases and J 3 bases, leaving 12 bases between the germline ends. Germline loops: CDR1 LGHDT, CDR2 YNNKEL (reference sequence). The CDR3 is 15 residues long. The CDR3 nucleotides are TGTGCCAGCAGCCAAGACAGGATTTCGAGCTACGAGCAGTACTTC. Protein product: CASSQDRISSYEQYF.

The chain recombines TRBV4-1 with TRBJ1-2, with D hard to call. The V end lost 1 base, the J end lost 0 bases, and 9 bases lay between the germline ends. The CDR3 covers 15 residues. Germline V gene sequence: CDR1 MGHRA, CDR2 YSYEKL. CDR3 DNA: TGCGCCAGCAGCCAAGCTTTAGTAGCTAACTATGGCTACACCTTC. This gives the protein CASSQALVANYGYTF.

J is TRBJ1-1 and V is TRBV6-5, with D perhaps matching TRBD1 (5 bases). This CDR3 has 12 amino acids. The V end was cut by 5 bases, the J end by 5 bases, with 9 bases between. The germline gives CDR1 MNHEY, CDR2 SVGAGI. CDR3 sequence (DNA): TGTGCCAGCAGTCCAAGGACAACTGAAGCTTTCTTT. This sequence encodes CASSPRTTEAFF.

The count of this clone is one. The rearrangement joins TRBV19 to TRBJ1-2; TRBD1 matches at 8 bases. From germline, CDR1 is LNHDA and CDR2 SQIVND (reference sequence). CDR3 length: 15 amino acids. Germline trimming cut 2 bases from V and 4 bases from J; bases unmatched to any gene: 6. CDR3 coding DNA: TGTGCCAGTAGTATATTCCCCGGACAGGGCTATGGCTACACCTTC. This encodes CASSIFPGQGYGYTF.

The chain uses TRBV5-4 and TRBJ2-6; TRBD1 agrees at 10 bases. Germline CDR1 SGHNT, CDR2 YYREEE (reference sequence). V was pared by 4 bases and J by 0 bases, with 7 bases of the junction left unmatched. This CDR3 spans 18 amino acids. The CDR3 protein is CASSLPGQGTSGANVLTF. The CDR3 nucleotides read TGTGCCAGCAGCCTACCGGGACAGGGGACCTCTGGGGCCAACGTCCTGACTTTC.

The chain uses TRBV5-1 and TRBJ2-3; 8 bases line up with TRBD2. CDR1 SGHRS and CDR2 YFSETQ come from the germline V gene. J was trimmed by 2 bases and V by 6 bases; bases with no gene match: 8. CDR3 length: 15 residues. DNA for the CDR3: TGCGCCAGCACCCTTGCGGGGGGAAACACAGATACGCAGTATTTT. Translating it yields CASTLAGGNTDTQYF.

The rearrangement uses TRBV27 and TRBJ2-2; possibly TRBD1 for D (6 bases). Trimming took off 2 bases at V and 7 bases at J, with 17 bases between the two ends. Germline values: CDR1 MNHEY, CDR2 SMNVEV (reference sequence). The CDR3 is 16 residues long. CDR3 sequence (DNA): TGTGCCAGCAGTTTAGGCGGACAAGGGGGATTCGGGGAGCTGTTTTTT. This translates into CASSLGGQGGFGELFF.

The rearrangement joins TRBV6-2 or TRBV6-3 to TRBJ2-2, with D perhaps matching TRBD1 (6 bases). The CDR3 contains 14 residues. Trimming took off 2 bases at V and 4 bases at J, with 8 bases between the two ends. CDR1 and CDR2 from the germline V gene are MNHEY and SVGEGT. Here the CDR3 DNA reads TGTGCCAGCAGTTACCAGGGGCTCACCGGGGAGCTGTTTTTT. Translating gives CASSYQGLTGELFF.

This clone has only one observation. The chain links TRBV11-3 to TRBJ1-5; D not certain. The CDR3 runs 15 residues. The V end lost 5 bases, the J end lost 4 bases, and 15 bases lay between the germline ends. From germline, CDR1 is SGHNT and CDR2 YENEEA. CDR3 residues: CASSPPGIKNQPQHF. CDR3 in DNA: TGTGCCAGCAGCCCACCGGGGATCAAAAATCAGCCCCAGCATTTT.

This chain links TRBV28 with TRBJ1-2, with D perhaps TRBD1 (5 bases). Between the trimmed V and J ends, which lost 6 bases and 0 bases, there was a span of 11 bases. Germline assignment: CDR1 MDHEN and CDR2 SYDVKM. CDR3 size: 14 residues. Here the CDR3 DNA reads TGTGCCAGCAGGGGACTGGAAGCTAACTATGGCTACACCTTC. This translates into CASRGLEANYGYTF.

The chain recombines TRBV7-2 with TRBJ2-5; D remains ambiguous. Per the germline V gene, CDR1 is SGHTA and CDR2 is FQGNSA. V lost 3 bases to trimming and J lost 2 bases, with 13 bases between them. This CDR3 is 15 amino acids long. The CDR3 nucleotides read TGTGCCAGCAGCTTGGCAGGTCCATCACAAGAGACCCAGTACTTC. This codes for CASSLAGPSQETQYF. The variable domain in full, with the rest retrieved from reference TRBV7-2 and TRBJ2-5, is GAGVSQSPSNKVTEKGKDVELRCDPISGHTALYWYRQSLGQGLEFLIYFQGNSAPDKSGLPSDRFSAERTGGSVSTLTIQRTQQEDSAVYLCASSLAGPSQETQYFGPGTRLLVL.

The CDR3 region is CASSDERGGLSMAAQYF. As DNA, the CDR3 is TGTGCCAGCAGCGACGAGCGGGGGGGCCTTTCTATGGCGGCCCAGTACTTC. This sequence joins TRBV7-9 and TRBJ2-5; 10 positions agree with TRBD2. V was clipped by 5 bases and J by 9 bases; unmatched bases: 18. The CDR3 runs to 17 residues. Germline CDR1 is SEHNR and CDR2 is FQNEAQ (reference sequence).

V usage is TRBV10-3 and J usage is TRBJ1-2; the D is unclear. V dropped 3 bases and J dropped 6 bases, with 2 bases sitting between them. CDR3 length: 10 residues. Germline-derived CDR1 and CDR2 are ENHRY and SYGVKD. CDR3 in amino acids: CAISDDGYTF. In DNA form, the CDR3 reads TGTGCCATCAGTGACGATGGCTACACCTTC.

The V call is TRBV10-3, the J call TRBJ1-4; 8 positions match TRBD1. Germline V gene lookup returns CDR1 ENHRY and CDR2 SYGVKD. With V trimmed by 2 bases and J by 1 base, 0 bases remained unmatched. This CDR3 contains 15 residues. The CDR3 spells CAISEGTGTNEKLFF. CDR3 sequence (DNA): TGTGCCATCAGTGAGGGGACAGGAACTAATGAAAAACTGTTTTTT.